Below are 27 T cell receptor beta chains sequenced from a single sample in a study of T-cell reconstitution after alpha-beta-depleted transplantation in children. TCRbeta library preparation incorporated unique molecular identifiers. One entry per CDR3 protein results from TCRdb running MiXCR on the PCR reads. The top ten hold about 15% of the sample, which has 90,000 to 100,000 distinct CDR3 sequences, 12% seen once. The sample in question was PBMCs from the stem cell graft donor, obtained from the stem cell graft. Every receptor here comes from a human donor who donated a stem cell graft to a child with inherited bone marrow failure.

In this sample, this clonotype turned up many times. The V gene is TRBV2, the J gene TRBJ2-3; 7 nucleotides match TRBD1. Germline V CDR1 and CDR2: SNHLY, FYNNEI. J was trimmed by 0 bases and V by 6 bases; bases with no gene match: 12. CDR3 length equals 17 residues. The chain's CDR3 is CASSSGQRTLSTDTQYF. Written as DNA, the CDR3 is TGTGCCAGCAGCTCGGGACAGCGGACCTTAAGCACAGATACGCAGTATTTT.

The sample holds many counts of this clonotype. This rearrangement joins TRBV7-2 to TRBJ1-1, with D unclear. The V end lost 3 bases, the J end lost 1 base, and 9 bases lay between the germline ends. This CDR3 spans 14 amino acids. Looked up from germline, CDR1 is SGHTA and CDR2 is FQGNSA. CDR3 loop: CASSFRVQNTEAFF. The DNA of the CDR3 is TGTGCCAGCAGCTTCCGGGTCCAGAACACTGAAGCTTTCTTT.

This clonotype was counted ten times or more. The genes are TRBV7-2 and TRBJ1-2, with TRBD1 identical over 7 bases. The CDR3 runs to 15 residues. V lost 7 bases and J lost 4; bases outside the gene matches: 12. Per germline, CDR1 SGHTA and CDR2 FQGNSA. CDR3 loop: CASKSLRGPLYGYTF. In DNA form, the CDR3 reads TGTGCCAGCAAATCCTTGAGGGGGCCGCTCTATGGCTACACCTTC.

This clonotype came up a few times. The V and J genes are TRBV18 and TRBJ1-4; no reliable D call. The CDR3 spans 15 residues. Germline CDR1 is KGHSH and CDR2 is LQKENI. The V end was cut by 0 bases, the J end by 4 bases, with 9 bases between. This CDR3 reads CASSPPNRSNEKLFF. The DNA of the CDR3 is TGTGCCAGCTCACCACCGAACCGAAGTAATGAAAAACTGTTTTTT.

This clonotype was counted many times. This sequence joins TRBV7-2 and TRBJ2-7; 9 bases are shared with TRBD2. Germline V gene sequence: CDR1 SGHTA, CDR2 FQGNSA. Trimming cost V 3 bases and J 3 bases; bases outside gene matches: 6. This CDR3 region has 15 residues. The CDR3 coding sequence is TGTGCCAGCAGCTTCGGCGGGAGGGCTCTCTACGAGCAGTACTTC. The encoded protein is CASSFGGRALYEQYF.

The chain recombines TRBV5-6 with TRBJ1-5; a weak D match, TRBD1 (6 bases). Germline V gives CDR1 SGHDT, CDR2 YYEEEE. The CDR3 runs to 14 residues. V was clipped by 4 bases and J by 5 bases, with 13 bases between them. The CDR3 reads CASSPGGAYQPQHF. The DNA for the CDR3 is TGTGCCAGCAGCCCGGGGGGGGCTTATCAGCCCCAGCATTTT.

In its sample, this clonotype was seen many times. The V call is TRBV7-9, the J call TRBJ2-5; unclear D gene. Germline V CDR1 and CDR2: SEHNR, FQNEAQ (reference sequence). The germline V and J ends were trimmed by 0 bases and 3 bases, with 5 bases remaining between them. The CDR3 contains 13 residues. CDR3 in DNA: TGTGCCAGCAGCTTAGCAGAGGAAGAGACCCAGTACTTC. Translating gives CASSLAEEETQYF.

This clonotype was found many times. V gene TRBV5-1 combines with J gene TRBJ2-7; D gene ambiguous. V lost 2 bases, J lost 5 bases, and 14 bases lay in between. From germline, CDR1 is SGHRS and CDR2 YFSETQ. The CDR3 runs 14 residues. The CDR3 DNA reads TGCGCCAGCAGCTTTTCTTCCCCAAGACACGAGCAGTACTTC. Its translation: CASSFSSPRHEQYF.

This clonotype was counted at least ten times. The gene calls are TRBV5-1 and TRBJ1-1; weak D call: TRBD1 (6 bases). Between the trimmed V and J ends, which lost 0 bases and 6 bases, there was a span of 12 bases. CDR1 SGHRS and CDR2 YFSETQ come from the germline V gene. The CDR3 sequence is 14 residues long. CDR3 in amino acids: CASSLAGGLPEAFF. For the CDR3, the DNA is TGCGCCAGCAGCTTGGCTGGGGGGCTCCCTGAAGCTTTCTTT.

This clonotype was picked up many times. This chain links TRBV7-2 with TRBJ2-7; the D is unclear. Looked up from germline, CDR1 is SGHTA and CDR2 is FQGNSA. Trimming stripped 5 bases from V and 5 bases from J, with 16 bases between. This CDR3 region has 14 residues. CDR3: CASSPRSLVHEQYF. CDR3 coding DNA: TGTGCCAGCAGCCCACGATCCTTAGTCCACGAGCAGTACTTC.

The V gene is TRBV6-2 or TRBV6-3, the J gene TRBJ1-1, with TRBD1 matching over 7 bases. Germline CDR1 is MNHEY and CDR2 is SVGEGT. V was pared by 7 bases and J by 1 base, with 6 bases of the junction left unmatched. CDR3 length: 14 amino acids. CDR3 nucleotides: TGTGCCAGCATTTATAAGGGGGCGAACACTGAAGCTTTCTTT. Translated: CASIYKGANTEAFF.

This clonotype showed up many times. This rearrangement joins TRBV3-1 to TRBJ1-6; D remains ambiguous. The CDR3 contains 15 residues. Germline CDR1 LGHDT, CDR2 YNNKEL (reference sequence). V lost 4 bases and J 9 bases, leaving 16 bases between the germline ends. The CDR3 DNA reads TGTGCCAGCAGCCCGTTTGGACTTTACTCTTCACCCCTCCACTTT. This translates into CASSPFGLYSSPLHF.

The sample holds many counts of this clonotype. The gene calls are TRBV12-3 or TRBV12-4 and TRBJ2-3; no reliable D call. The CDR3 extends over 13 amino acids. Deletions cut 6 bases from V and 6 bases from J, with 13 bases between. CDR3 loop: CASSGPEVDTQYF. As DNA, the CDR3 is TGTGCCAGCAGCGGGCCCGAGGTTGATACGCAGTATTTT.

This clonotype occurred many times. The CDR3 reads CASSSGGSSGNTIYF. CDR3 DNA: TGTGCCAGCAGCTCGGGAGGGTCCTCTGGAAACACCATATATTTT. The gene calls are TRBV11-2 and TRBJ1-3; D call uncertain. The CDR3 spans 15 residues. Germline CDR1 SGHAT, CDR2 FQNNGV. V gave up 4 bases and J gave up 0 bases, with 10 bases separating them.

V usage is TRBV7-2 and J usage is TRBJ1-5, with D possibly being TRBD1 (5 bases). The length of the CDR3 is 13 residues. Germline CDR1 SGHTA, CDR2 FQGNSA. V lost 1 base and J lost 9, with 10 bases in between. CDR3 coding DNA: TGTGCCAGCAGCTTAGTATCAGGGCCGCCCCAGCATTTT. Protein: CASSLVSGPPQHF. The full variable domain, completed using reference TRBV7-2 and TRBJ1-5, is GAGVSQSPSNKVTEKGKDVELRCDPISGHTALYWYRQSLGQGLEFLIYFQGNSAPDKSGLPSDRFSAERTGGSVSTLTIQRTQQEDSAVYLCASSLVSGPPQHFGDGTRLSIL.

This clonotype has a count of ten or more. The gene calls are TRBV5-1 and TRBJ2-7; D not resolved. Germline CDR1 and CDR2: SGHRS and YFSETQ. V lost 2 bases and J lost 3, with 12 bases in between. CDR3 length: 14 residues. The CDR3 spells CASSLHGLDYEQYF. The CDR3 DNA follows: TGCGCCAGCAGCTTACATGGGTTGGACTACGAGCAGTACTTC.

This clonotype was recorded many times. V is TRBV6-2 or TRBV6-3 and J is TRBJ2-3; 7 nucleotides line up with TRBD2. Germline assignment: CDR1 MNHEY and CDR2 SVGEGT. The length of the CDR3 is 15 residues. V shed 5 bases, J shed 1 base, and the junction held 6 bases outside the gene matches. The CDR3 is CASSRGVRGTDTQYF. The CDR3 DNA is TGTGCCAGCAGTCGGGGGGTTCGCGGCACAGATACGCAGTATTTT.

This clonotype is large. The V call is TRBV7-2, the J call TRBJ2-2, with D possibly being TRBD2 (6 bases). The CDR3 extends over 16 amino acids. Between the trimmed V and J ends, which lost 1 base and 6 bases, there was a span of 15 bases. Per the germline V gene, CDR1 is SGHTA and CDR2 is FQGNSA. The CDR3, as DNA: TGTGCCAGCAGCTTAGTCTCTTCGCTAGCGTCCGGGGAGCTGTTTTTT. As protein: CASSLVSSLASGELFF.

This clonotype occurred once. The chain uses TRBV28 and TRBJ2-7, with a tentative D call TRBD1 (5 bases). This CDR3 has 14 residues. Germline V gives CDR1 MDHEN, CDR2 SYDVKM. Trimming removed 6 bases at V and 3 bases at J, with 15 bases between. Written as DNA, the CDR3 is TGTGCCAGCAGAGACAAAGACAGCCTCTACGAGCAGTACTTC. Translating it yields CASRDKDSLYEQYF.

This clonotype has ten or more counts. V gene TRBV5-4 combines with J gene TRBJ2-3; TRBD2 matches 16 bases. V lost 0 bases, J lost 11 bases, and 9 bases stayed unmatched. Germline-derived CDR1 and CDR2 are SGHNT and YYREEE (reference sequence). The CDR3 totals 17 residues. The CDR3 is CASSLVSGTSGRVKQYF. Here the CDR3 DNA reads TGTGCCAGCAGCTTGGTCTCCGGGACTAGCGGGAGGGTTAAGCAGTATTTT.

This clonotype showed up many times. The rearrangement links TRBV6-5 to TRBJ2-7; D may be TRBD2 (6 bases). The length of the CDR3 is 12 residues. V gave up 6 bases and J gave up 3 bases, with 9 bases separating them. Looked up from germline, CDR1 is MNHEY and CDR2 is SVGAGI. The CDR3 region is CASRRDRYEQYF. The DNA of the CDR3 is TGTGCCAGCAGGCGGGACCGCTACGAGCAGTACTTC.

This clonotype was detected many times. The J gene is TRBJ1-5, the V gene TRBV7-2, with D unresolved. This CDR3 has 16 amino acids. Trimming cost V 4 bases and J 0 bases, with 13 bases left between them. Germline CDR1 SGHTA, CDR2 FQGNSA. CDR3: CASSSVVGDSNQPQHF. In DNA form, the CDR3 reads TGTGCCAGCAGCTCCGTTGTGGGAGATAGCAATCAGCCCCAGCATTTT.

In its sample, this clonotype was seen many times. The chain is built from TRBV24-1 and TRBJ2-2; the D gene could be TRBD1 or TRBD2 (6 bases each). V lost 1 base, J lost 5 bases, and 13 bases lay in between. This CDR3 has 16 residues. CDR1 is KGHDR and CDR2 is SFDVKD in the germline V gene. CDR3 sequence: CATSDLRGARTGELFF. CDR3 nucleotides: TGTGCCACCAGTGATTTAAGGGGGGCGAGGACCGGGGAGCTGTTTTTT.

This clonotype was recorded at least ten times. V is TRBV18 and J is TRBJ2-7, with D hard to call. The CDR3 totals 14 residues. V lost 0 bases to trimming and J lost 1 base, with 7 bases between them. Per the germline V gene, CDR1 is KGHSH and CDR2 is LQKENI. This chain's CDR3 is CASSPPGRSYEQYF. DNA of the CDR3: TGTGCCAGCTCACCACCGGGCAGGTCCTACGAGCAGTACTTC.

This clonotype was seen ten or more times. This chain uses TRBV21-1 with TRBJ2-7. TRBV21-1 is given as a pseudogene. The CDR3 is 15 amino acids. This CDR3 is CASAFLRGSTYEQYF. The CDR3 nucleotides are TGTGCCAGCGCGTTCCTAAGAGGCAGTACCTACGAGCAGTACTTC.

This clonotype was seen many times. The rearrangement joins TRBV7-2 to TRBJ2-5; D not resolved. The germline CDR1 and CDR2 sequences are SGHTA and FQGNSA. The length of the CDR3 is 13 residues. V lost 4 bases to trimming and J lost 6 bases, with 12 bases between them. This CDR3 is CASSSSPPKTQYF. The CDR3 DNA sequence: TGTGCCAGCAGCTCCAGTCCCCCGAAGACCCAGTACTTC.

This clonotype showed up many times. V and J are TRBV12-3 or TRBV12-4 and TRBJ1-6; D unresolved. The CDR3 spans 14 residues. Between the trimmed V and J ends, which lost 6 bases and 10 bases, there was a span of 16 bases. CDR3 nucleotides: TGTGCCAGCAGCCCTAGGCCCTCGGAATCACCCCTCCACTTT. Protein sequence: CASSPRPSESPLHF.